This is a list of T cell receptor beta chains from one sample in a study of neoadjuvant anti-PD-1 for oral cavity cancer. This table comes from immunoSEQ multiplex PCR, and its TCRdb copy is limited to in-frame clones, with some not included. The profile shows about 12,000 clones, around 53% of them singletons. Sequenced material: tumor tissue, taken before nivolumab (anti-PD-1) treatment. The receptors were gathered from a person aged 35-80 years with oral cavity squamous cell carcinoma. Each CDR3 is given with its conserved first and last residue.

v_gene: TRBV10-2
CDR3aa: CASRRVGTGEGELFF

v_gene: TRBV2
CDR3aa: CASSEQAGTEAFF

v_gene: TRBV6-4
CDR3aa: CASSVLAGEGNEQFF

v_gene: TRBV4-1
CDR3aa: CASSPGQGQLSNQPQHF

v_gene: TRBV30
CDR3aa: CAWSVSTGELFF

v_gene: TRBV10-3
CDR3aa: CAISEGTPYEQYF

v_gene: TRBV5-1
CDR3aa: CASSLGGEPYNEQFF

v_gene: TRBV19
CDR3aa: CASSVPNRRDTEAFF

v_gene: TRBV7-3
CDR3aa: CASSSRPGTGPGTGELFF

v_gene: TRBV7-9
CDR3aa: CASAPSDTQYF

v_gene: TRBV9
CDR3aa: CASTPEGASTDTQYF

v_gene: TRBV7-9
CDR3aa: CASSPRSASYEQYF

v_gene: TRBV2
CDR3aa: CASTRDQATEAFF

v_gene: TRBV5-1
CDR3aa: CASTGNTEAFF

v_gene: TRBV16
CDR3aa: CASSQSDYGYTF

v_gene: TRBV6-6
CDR3aa: CASNTDRGNTEAFF

v_gene: TRBV5-4
CDR3aa: CASSLTSDSYNEQFF

v_gene: TRBV7-6
CDR3aa: CASSLEGRTDTQYF

v_gene: TRBV7-6
CDR3aa: CASSLWGAGNEQFF

v_gene: TRBV28
CDR3aa: CASSSLSRLAGVATGELFF

v_gene: TRBV5-6
CDR3aa: CASSSRRTPGPYGYTF

v_gene: TRBV5-4
CDR3aa: CATFKHGLSYEQYF

v_gene: TRBV7-9
CDR3aa: CASSLIPWGSYSNQPQHF

v_gene: TRBV11-2
CDR3aa: CASSLAPPGQGIYEQYF

v_gene: TRBV7-9
CDR3aa: CASSIMRMGEQYF

v_gene: TRBV27
CDR3aa: CATGTGHYTEAFF

v_gene: TRBV27
CDR3aa: CASSSALSYEQYF

v_gene: TRBV6-1
CDR3aa: CASSFNRGLYEQYF

v_gene: TRBV10-2
CDR3aa: CASKEGGHAEAFF

v_gene: TRBV7-9
CDR3aa: CASSPGEFISYEQYF

v_gene: TRBV7-9
CDR3aa: CASSSGTSSKSGYF

v_gene: TRBV7-9
CDR3aa: CASSFTGVYGYTF

v_gene: TRBV14
CDR3aa: CASSQGIEQYF

v_gene: TRBV7-2
CDR3aa: CASSPPVGVSYEQYF

v_gene: TRBV11-2
CDR3aa: CASSLDFSYNEQFF

v_gene: TRBV5-8
CDR3aa: CASSPPTVTNTGELFF

v_gene: TRBV9
CDR3aa: CASSFGVATNEQFF

v_gene: TRBV28
CDR3aa: CASSFPDTSNQPQHF

v_gene: TRBV30
CDR3aa: CAWSPEANTIYF

v_gene: TRBV2
CDR3aa: CASSGMNTGELFF

v_gene: TRBV5-5
CDR3aa: CASSFQGFGGTEAFF

v_gene: TRBV7-8
CDR3aa: CASSPYTGATNTGELFF

v_gene: TRBV29-1
CDR3aa: CSVGDPRRGYTF

v_gene: TRBV18
CDR3aa: CASSPPGSTDTQYF

v_gene: TRBV28
CDR3aa: CASSAWEPWVAGNSRSHTDTQYF

v_gene: TRBV29-1
CDR3aa: CSVEPTGEQRGYGYTF

v_gene: TRBV6-6
CDR3aa: CASSLDPGSSYEQYF

v_gene: TRBV4-1
CDR3aa: CASSQGLLAGSYEQYF

v_gene: TRBV6-1
CDR3aa: CASNALAGYEQFF

v_gene: TRBV11-1
CDR3aa: CASSFSGNRNEQFF

v_gene: TRBV5-1
CDR3aa: CASSLEGSTDTQYF